These T cell receptor beta chains were read from a single sample in a study of T cells in Graves' hyperthyroidism and ophthalmopathy. TCRdb re-analysed the multiplex PCR reads in MiXCR, keeping a single row per CDR3 protein. The table has 40,000 to 65,000 distinct CDR3 sequences, about half seen once. Source material: blood. These receptors originate from a woman between 45 and 60 years old with Graves' ophthalmopathy. CDR3s include the opening cysteine and the closing phenylalanine or tryptophan. A row's size may be missing; if present it is once, few, many or a size class.

>TRBJ2-3|-|TRBV24-1
CATSDSSSGQGTDTQYF
>TRBJ2-7|-|TRBV6-1
CASRGGSSYEQYF
>TRBJ1-4|many|TRBV20-1
CSARISGTEEKLFF
>TRBJ2-7|few|TRBV12-3/TRBV12-4
CASSLGVGLAGVKSYEQYF
>TRBJ2-5|-|TRBV20-1
CSANLADWVAETQYF
>TRBJ2-3|many|TRBV7-8
CASSSDTRAPSTDTQYF
>TRBJ2-5|once|TRBV24-1
CATRDRGNQETQYF
>TRBJ2-7|many|TRBV10-3
CAISELAGGSDERYF
>TRBJ2-7|few|TRBV2
CASSDTGGAWGEQYF
>TRBJ2-7|many|TRBV29-1
CSARDNSYEQYF
>TRBJ2-7|many|TRBV3-1
CASSHGGSGEQYF
>TRBJ1-2|once|TRBV30
CAWSHPTGDSNYGYTF
>TRBJ2-5|-|TRBV10-3
CAISGGLAGGQETQYF
>TRBJ2-5|-|TRBV10-3
CAISVLAGGQETQYF
>TRBJ2-5|many|TRBV9
CASSVRTSGAQETQYF
>TRBJ2-3|many|TRBV9
CASSVGGLAGDTQYF
>TRBJ2-2|many|TRBV5-1
CASTWGPGVGTGELFF
>TRBJ2-7|many|TRBV19
CASSIATGESSYEQYF
>TRBJ1-4|many|TRBV7-9
CASSGLRDRGGKLFF
>TRBJ2-1|-|TRBV18
CASSPRNTGAISGEQFF
>TRBJ1-3|many|TRBV2
CASRGGAVDTIYF
>TRBJ2-3|medium-sized|TRBV6-1
CASRGAEGTDTQYF
>TRBJ2-1|many|TRBV7-9
CASSPQGEMYEQFF
>TRBJ2-2|-|TRBV3-1
CASSPASGTDTGELFF